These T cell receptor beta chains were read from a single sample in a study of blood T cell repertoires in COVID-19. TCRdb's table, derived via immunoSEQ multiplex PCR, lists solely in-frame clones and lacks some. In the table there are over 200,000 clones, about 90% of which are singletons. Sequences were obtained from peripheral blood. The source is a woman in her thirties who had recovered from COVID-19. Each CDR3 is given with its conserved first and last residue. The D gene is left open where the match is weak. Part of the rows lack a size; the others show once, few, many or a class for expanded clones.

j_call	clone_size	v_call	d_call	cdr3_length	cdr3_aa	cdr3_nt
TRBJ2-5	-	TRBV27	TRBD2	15	CASRPAGALQETQYF	TGTGCCAGCAGACCAGCGGGGGCGCTCCAAGAGACCCAGTACTTC
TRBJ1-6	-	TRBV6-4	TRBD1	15	CASNARDRDNSPLHF	TGTGCCAGCAACGCCCGGGACAGGGATAATTCACCCCTCCACTTT
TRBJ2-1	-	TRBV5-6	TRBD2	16	CASSLGTSGGSFEQFF	TGTGCCAGCAGTTTGGGTACTAGCGGGGGGTCCTTCGAGCAGTTCTTC
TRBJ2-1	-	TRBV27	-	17	CASSLVGNRVAYNEQFF	TGTGCCAGCAGTTTGGTCGGGAACAGGGTCGCCTACAATGAGCAGTTCTTC
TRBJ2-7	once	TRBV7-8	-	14	CASSAENPLYEQYF	TGTGCCAGCAGTGCAGAAAACCCTCTCTACGAGCAGTACTTC
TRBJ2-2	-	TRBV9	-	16	CASSPPDRSNTGELFF	TGTGCCAGCAGCCCCCCCGACAGGTCAAATACCGGGGAGCTGTTTTTT
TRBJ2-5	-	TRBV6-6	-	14	CASRPTEYQETQYF	TGTGCCAGCAGACCGACAGAGTACCAAGAGACCCAGTACTTC
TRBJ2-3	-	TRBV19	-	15	CASSIAGIGTDTQYF	TGTGCCAGTAGTATTGCAGGGATTGGCACAGATACGCAGTATTTT
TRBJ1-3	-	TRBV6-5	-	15	CASSTVASSGNTIYF	TGTGCCAGCAGTACCGTCGCGAGCTCTGGAAACACCATATATTTT
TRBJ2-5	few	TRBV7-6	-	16	CASSLVSGLAKGTQYF	TGTGCCAGCAGCTTAGTGTCGGGACTTGCAAAGGGGACCCAGTACTTC
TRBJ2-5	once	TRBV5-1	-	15	CASSLASSRQETQYF	TGCGCCAGCAGCTTGGCGTCTAGCCGCCAGGAGACCCAGTACTTC
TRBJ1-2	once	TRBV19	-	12	CASTGTYHGYTF	TGTGCCAGTACCGGGACATATCATGGCTACACCTTC
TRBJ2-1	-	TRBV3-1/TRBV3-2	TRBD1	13	CASSQGRTGLGFF	TGTGCCAGCAGCCAAGGGAGGACAGGCCTAGGGTTCTTC
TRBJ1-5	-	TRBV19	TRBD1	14	CASSPGQGDQPQHF	TGTGCCAGTAGCCCGGGACAGGGTGATCAGCCCCAGCATTTT
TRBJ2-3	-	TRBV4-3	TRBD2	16	CASSQIAGGNTDTQYF	TGCGCCAGCAGCCAAATAGCGGGGGGGAACACAGATACGCAGTATTTT
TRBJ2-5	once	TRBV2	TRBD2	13	CASSEGLAGTQYF	TGTGCCAGCAGTGAGGGACTAGCCGGGACCCAGTACTTC
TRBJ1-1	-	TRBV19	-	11	CASTFPGEAFF	TGTGCCAGTACTTTCCCGGGAGAAGCTTTCTTT
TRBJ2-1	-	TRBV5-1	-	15	CASSFTGPGYNEQFF	TGCGCCAGCAGCTTCACAGGACCGGGCTACAATGAGCAGTTCTTC
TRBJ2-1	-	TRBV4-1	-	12	CASSSSLREQFF	TGCGCCAGCAGCTCCAGCCTGAGGGAGCAGTTCTTC
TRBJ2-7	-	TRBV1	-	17	CTSSQDLIRGPPYEQYF	TGCACCAGCAGCCAAGATCTGATTAGGGGGCCACCATACGAGCAGTACTTC
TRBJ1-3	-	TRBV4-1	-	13	CASSGGVGNTIYF	TGCGCCAGCTCCGGGGGGGTAGGAAACACCATATATTTT
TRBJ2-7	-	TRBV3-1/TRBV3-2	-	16	CASSQDGGGFFYEQYF	TGTGCCAGCAGCCAAGATGGAGGGGGCTTCTTCTACGAGCAGTACTTC
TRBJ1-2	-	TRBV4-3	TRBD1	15	CASSQDPQGGKGYTF	TGCGCCAGCAGCCAAGATCCACAGGGGGGGAAAGGCTACACCTTC
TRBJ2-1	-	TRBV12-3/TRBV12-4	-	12	CASSLGQREQFF	TGTGCCAGCAGCTTAGGACAGAGAGAGCAGTTCTTC
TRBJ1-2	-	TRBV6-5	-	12	CASRAGNYGYTF	TGTGCCAGCAGGGCAGGGAATTATGGCTACACCTTC
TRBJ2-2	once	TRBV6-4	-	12	CASSDYSGELFF	TGTGCCAGCAGTGACTACAGCGGGGAGCTGTTTTTT
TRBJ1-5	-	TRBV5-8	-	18	CASSHHKGTGVGNQPQHF	TGTGCCAGCAGCCACCATAAAGGGACGGGGGTAGGCAATCAGCCCCAGCATTTT
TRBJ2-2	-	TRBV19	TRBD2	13	CASSVGGVGELFF	TGTGCCAGTAGCGTGGGAGGGGTCGGGGAGCTGTTTTTT
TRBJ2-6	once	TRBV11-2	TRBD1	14	CASSWGTGLDVLTF	TGTGCCAGCAGCTGGGGGACAGGGTTGGACGTCCTGACTTTC
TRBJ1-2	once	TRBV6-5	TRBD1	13	CASNFDRARGYTF	TGTGCCAGCAACTTCGACAGGGCGAGAGGCTACACCTTC
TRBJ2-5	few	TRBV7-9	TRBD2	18	CASSPKRVSGGLQETQYF	TGTGCCAGCAGCCCGAAAAGGGTCAGCGGGGGGCTCCAAGAGACCCAGTACTTC
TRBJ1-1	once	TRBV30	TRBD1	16	CAWANRTGGMNTEAFF	TGTGCCTGGGCCAATCGGACAGGGGGCATGAACACTGAAGCTTTCTTT
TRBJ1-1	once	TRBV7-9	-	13	CASSPGGLWEAFF	TGTGCCAGCAGCCCGGGGGGGTTATGGGAAGCTTTCTTT
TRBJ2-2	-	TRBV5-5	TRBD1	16	CASSPLTGAFTGELFF	TGTGCCAGCAGCCCTTTGACAGGGGCATTCACCGGGGAGCTGTTTTTT
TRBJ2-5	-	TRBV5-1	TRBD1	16	CASSPSTGGASETQYF	TGCGCCAGCAGCCCGAGCACAGGGGGCGCATCAGAGACCCAGTACTTC
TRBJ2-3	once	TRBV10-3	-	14	CAIPTRGTSDTQYF	TGTGCCATCCCGACTCGGGGGACCTCAGATACGCAGTATTTT
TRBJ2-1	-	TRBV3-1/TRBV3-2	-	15	CASSQGQFSYNEQFF	TGTGCCAGCAGCCAAGGACAGTTCTCCTACAATGAGCAGTTCTTC
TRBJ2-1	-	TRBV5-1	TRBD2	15	CASSSLAGGINEQFF	TGCGCCAGCAGCTCCCTAGCGGGGGGGATCAATGAGCAGTTCTTC
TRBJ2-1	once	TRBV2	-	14	CASVRGGSYNEQFF	TGTGCCAGCGTTAGGGGGGGGTCCTACAATGAGCAGTTCTTC
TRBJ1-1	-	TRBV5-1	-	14	CASSLARGNTEAFF	TGCGCCAGCAGCCTTGCCCGAGGGAACACTGAAGCTTTCTTT
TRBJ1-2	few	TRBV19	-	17	CASSGYQERQGNYGYTF	TGTGCCAGTAGTGGGTACCAAGAACGCCAGGGGAACTATGGCTACACCTTC
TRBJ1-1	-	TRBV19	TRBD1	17	CASLPFGTGIMNTEAFF	TGTGCCAGCTTACCTTTCGGGACAGGCATAATGAACACTGAAGCTTTCTTT
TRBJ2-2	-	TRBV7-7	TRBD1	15	CASSLGDRNTGELFF	TGTGCCAGCAGCTTAGGGGACAGGAACACCGGGGAGCTGTTTTTT
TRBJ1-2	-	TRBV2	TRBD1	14	CASGAGGRSRGYTF	TGTGCCAGCGGGGCAGGGGGCAGATCAAGGGGCTACACCTTC
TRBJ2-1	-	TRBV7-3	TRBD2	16	CASSLNSGGPLKEQFF	TGTGCCAGCAGCCTTAATAGCGGGGGGCCACTCAAAGAGCAGTTCTTC
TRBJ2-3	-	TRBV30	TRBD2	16	CAWSVYASGGTDTQYF	TGTGCCTGGAGTGTATATGCTAGCGGGGGCACAGATACGCAGTATTTT